The 13 T cell receptor beta chains given below trace back to one sample, sequenced in a study of T cells in Graves' hyperthyroidism and ophthalmopathy. TCR beta CDR3 sequences were amplified from RNA transcripts. When the TCR CDR3 underwent first-round RT-PCR, the HTBI primer set was used. One entry per CDR3 protein, called by TCRdb with MiXCR from the multiplex PCR reads. The table includes about 400,000 distinct CDR3 sequences, over 10% detected once. The specimen was blood. The receptors shown here come from a woman aged 18-29 years with Graves' hyperthyroidism.

This clonotype was detected a few times. The chain combines TRBV5-5 with TRBJ2-5, with TRBD2 matching 8 bases. The germline V gene has CDR1 SGHKS and CDR2 YYEKEE (reference sequence). Unmatched junction bases numbered 11, after V lost 2 bases and J lost 2 bases. The CDR3 runs 17 residues. The CDR3 reads CASSLPGLESQQETQYF. The CDR3 bases are TGTGCCAGCAGCTTACCGGGACTAGAATCCCAACAAGAGACCCAGTACTTC.

This chain joins TRBV12-3 or TRBV12-4 and TRBJ2-3; D remains ambiguous. V was trimmed by 5 bases and J by 2 bases, leaving 11 bases between them. This CDR3 is 14 amino acids long. The CDR3: CASSLFGVTDTQYF. DNA for the CDR3: TGTGCCAGCAGTCTATTTGGGGTCACAGATACGCAGTATTTT.

This clonotype was observed many times. The chain joins TRBV30 to TRBJ1-2, with a tentative D call TRBD1 (5 bases). V dropped 0 bases and J dropped 8 bases, with 10 bases sitting between them. Germline-derived CDR1 and CDR2 are GTSNPN and SVGIG (reference sequence). The CDR3 is 12 amino acids. In nucleotides, the CDR3 is TGTGCCTGGAGTGTATCTGGGGACGGCTACACCTTC. Its translation: CAWSVSGDGYTF.

This clonotype was picked up many times. The CDR3 sequence: CASSAWRDLKEAFF. As DNA, the CDR3 is TGTGCCAGCAGTGCTTGGAGGGACCTAAAGGAGGCTTTCTTT. This chain joins TRBV2 and TRBJ1-1; possibly TRBD1 for D (5 bases). The CDR3 consists of 14 residues. Germline CDR1 reads SNHLY; CDR2 reads FYNNEI. V was trimmed by 4 bases and J by 11 bases, leaving 20 bases between them. Together with reference TRBV2 and TRBJ1-1, the CDR3 gives the full variable domain: EPEVTQTPSHQVTQMGQEVILRCVPISNHLYFYWYRQILGQKVEFLVSFYNNEISEKSEIFDDQFSVERPDGSNFTLKIRSTKLEDSAMYFCASSAWRDLKEAFFGQGTRLTVV.

This chain joins TRBV7-3 and TRBJ2-5, with 9 bases matching TRBD1. Trimming took 5 bases from V and 4 from J; bases not matched to a gene: 11. This CDR3 has 16 amino acids. Germline V CDR1 and CDR2: SGHTA, FQGTGA. For the CDR3, the DNA is TGTGCCAGCAGCGCGTCTCCGGGACAGGGCCGAGAGACCCAGTACTTC. Its protein product is CASSASPGQGRETQYF.

This clonotype was seen a handful of times. The chain combines TRBV4-1 with TRBJ2-4; TRBD1 might be the D (5 bases). Germline CDR1 MGHRA, CDR2 YSYEKL. V was clipped by 3 bases and J by 7 bases, with 19 bases between them. The CDR3 sequence is 16 residues long. CDR3 sequence reads: CASSQVVQGVFNIQYF. The CDR3 DNA reads TGCGCCAGCAGCCAGGTGGTGCAGGGTGTCTTCAACATTCAGTACTTC.

The J gene is TRBJ2-4, the V gene TRBV6-2 or TRBV6-3; D not resolved. The length of the CDR3 is 12 residues. Germline V gene sequence: CDR1 MNHEY, CDR2 SVGEGT. V shed 4 bases and J shed 9 bases, with 10 bases lying between them. The CDR3 bases are TGTGCCAGCAGTTTTGATCGAAGCATTCAGTACTTC. This codes for CASSFDRSIQYF.

The CDR3 DNA sequence: TGCGCCAGCAGCATTGAGCGGGGTCGCACAGATACGCAGTATTTT. This encodes CASSIERGRTDTQYF. This chain joins TRBV4-1 and TRBJ2-3, with TRBD2 matching 7 bases. This CDR3 is built from 15 residues. With V trimmed by 5 bases and J by 1 base, 6 bases remained unmatched. Germline V lookup: CDR1 MGHRA, CDR2 YSYEKL.

This chain connects TRBV4-1 to TRBJ1-1; D possibly corresponds to TRBD1 (5 bases). Trimming shortened V by 4 bases and J by 1 base, and 13 bases separated the two germline ends. This CDR3 has 15 amino acids. Germline V lookup: CDR1 MGHRA, CDR2 YSYEKL. This CDR3 reads CASSLGELGNTEAFF. CDR3 bases: TGCGCCAGCAGCCTGGGGGAGCTGGGGAACACTGAAGCTTTCTTT.

The chain combines TRBV11-2 with TRBJ2-7, with 7 bases matching TRBD2. V was clipped by 0 bases and J by 4 bases; unmatched bases: 12. This CDR3 contains 17 residues. CDR1 SGHAT and CDR2 FQNNGV come from the germline V gene. The CDR3 loop is CASSLDIAGAPPYEQYF. DNA for the CDR3: TGTGCCAGCAGCTTAGATATTGCGGGAGCCCCTCCTTACGAGCAGTACTTC.

The sample holds many counts of this clonotype. This chain links TRBV11-2 with TRBJ1-2; D may be TRBD1 (6 bases). Germline CDR1 and CDR2: SGHAT and FQNNGV. This CDR3 spans 16 amino acids. V was shortened by 4 bases and J by 8 bases, with 23 bases between the two germline ends. CDR3: CASSSSSRGEGKGYTF. CDR3 in DNA: TGTGCCAGCAGCTCCTCTTCCAGGGGAGAGGGTAAAGGCTACACCTTC.

This clonotype was counted many times. The chain employs TRBV3-1 and TRBJ2-7; 9 bases are shared with TRBD1. Germline trimming cut 5 bases from V and 3 bases from J; bases unmatched to any gene: 11. This CDR3 comprises 16 residues. CDR1 is LGHDT and CDR2 is YNNKEL in the germline V gene (reference sequence). The CDR3 here is CASSRGQGIGRYEQYF. The CDR3 bases are TGTGCCAGCAGCAGGGGACAGGGCATCGGTCGCTACGAGCAGTACTTC.

The rearrangement links TRBV20-1 to TRBJ1-2; D call uncertain. V gave up 2 bases and J gave up 8 bases, with 15 bases separating them. Per the germline V gene, CDR1 is DFQATT and CDR2 is SNEGSKA (reference sequence). The CDR3 length is 13 residues. The CDR3 sequence: CSARMRLTMGYTF. CDR3 nucleotide sequence: TGCAGTGCTAGAATGCGGTTAACTATGGGCTACACCTTC.